The next 2 T cell receptor beta chains were all read from a single sample in a study of neurological immune-mediated disorders. One entry per CDR3 protein, called by TCRdb with MiXCR from the 5' RACE reads. The table has 65,000 to 80,000 distinct CDR3 sequences, roughly 4.9% seen once; the top ten hold about 2.2%. The sequenced sample was PBMCs. Every receptor here comes from a woman aged 70-85 years with multiple sclerosis.

This clonotype was seen at least ten times. The genes are TRBV6-5 and TRBJ2-5, with 9 nucleotides matching TRBD2. This CDR3 comprises 16 residues. Germline V gene data show CDR1 as MNHEY and CDR2 as SVGAGI. After removal of 2 bases from V and 4 bases from J, the junction contained 8 bases not matched to a gene. For the CDR3, the DNA is TGTGCCAGCAGTTACGGGGCGGGAGGGCCGGGAGAGACCCAGTACTTC. It translates to CASSYGAGGPGETQYF.

This clonotype was seen only a few times. The rearrangement joins TRBV29-1 to TRBJ2-7; D remains unclear. The germline gives CDR1 SQVTM, CDR2 ANQGSEA. V was cut by 7 bases and J by 3 bases, with 13 bases left in between. There are 12 residues in the CDR3. The CDR3 spells CSAYRDNYEQYF. The CDR3 DNA follows: TGCAGCGCATACCGCGACAACTACGAGCAGTACTTC.